The source of this T cell receptor (beta chain) is a study of patients and donors after allogeneic stem cell transplantation. CDR3 size: 12 residues. The germline CDR1 and CDR2 sequences are SGHRS and YFSETQ. Trimming cost V 1 base and J 10 bases, with 9 bases left between them. TCRdb re-derived calls from the RT-PCR reads in MiXCR, one entry per CDR3 protein. In the table there are some 10,000 distinct CDR3 sequences, 3% to 4.5% of which are singletons. Relative to its sample, this clonotype is medium-sized (0.01 to 0.1%). Sequencing was carried out using blood, either unsorted or a sorted T cell fraction (not recorded which). V and J are TRBV5-1 and TRBJ2-1; no reliable D call. The sequence was collected from a human donor who was either an allogeneic HSCT recipient or a stem cell or donor lymphocyte infusion donor (not recorded which). It is not recorded whose cells these are; they may come from a transplant donor. CDR3: CASSLWVGEQFF. In DNA form, the CDR3 reads TGCGCCAGCAGCTTGTGGGTAGGGGAGCAGTTCTTC. Full variable domain (rest looked up from reference TRBV5-1 and TRBJ2-1): KAGVTQTPRYLIKTRGQQVTLSCSPISGHRSVSWYQQTPGQGLQFLFEYFSETQRNKGNFPGRFSGRQFSNSRSEMNVSTLELGDSALYLCASSLWVGEQFFGPGTRLTVL.